A single sample gave rise to the 32 T cell receptor beta chains below, sequenced in a study of blood T cells in healthy people across ages. A sample-barcoded 5' primer and a J-beta primer mix were used in a second PCR of roughly 6 to 11 cycles. One entry per CDR3 protein results from TCRdb running MiXCR on the 5' RACE reads. The profile shows 700,000 to 900,000 distinct CDR3 sequences, about 48% of them singletons. The sequenced sample was blood. These TCRs come from a man older than 75 in good health.

This chain joins TRBV4-1 and TRBJ2-1; D gene ambiguous. Germline assignment: CDR1 MGHRA and CDR2 YSYEKL. V shed 1 base and J shed 2 bases, with 9 bases lying between them. This CDR3 has 15 residues. The CDR3 is CASSQGDRTYNEQFF. The CDR3, as DNA: TGCGCCAGCAGCCAAGGGGATAGGACCTACAATGAGCAGTTCTTC.

V is TRBV27 and J is TRBJ2-7; perhaps TRBD2 as D (5 bases). Germline V gene sequence: CDR1 MNHEY, CDR2 SMNVEV (reference sequence). The ends were cut back, 7 bases at V and 7 bases at J, with 20 bases in the middle. CDR3 length: 14 residues. The CDR3 nucleotides read TGTGCCAGCACCCCCGGGAAAGGGTACAATGAGCAGTACTTC. This sequence encodes CASTPGKGYNEQYF.

This clonotype was seen more than once but under ten times. The V call is TRBV3-1, the J call TRBJ1-2; no clear D gene. The CDR3 sequence is 13 residues long. Trimming removed 1 base at V and 4 bases at J, with 7 bases between. CDR1 and CDR2 (germline): LGHDT, YNNKEL (reference sequence). CDR3 nucleotide sequence: TGTGCCAGCAGCCAAGTCCTAAGCTATGGCTACACCTTC. Its protein is CASSQVLSYGYTF.

This chain links TRBV20-1 with TRBJ2-5; 11 bases agree with TRBD2. The CDR3 is 16 amino acids. Germline CDR1 reads DFQATT; CDR2 reads SNEGSKA (reference sequence). Trimming at V came to 1 base and at J to 4 bases, leaving 8 bases not matched to a gene. The CDR3 nucleotides read TGCAGTGCTAGAGGGCTAGCGGGAGGTGGTGGAGAGACCCAGTACTTC. Translation: CSARGLAGGGGETQYF.

This clonotype was found a few times. The genes are TRBV27 and TRBJ2-7; 7 bases agree with TRBD1. Germline lookup yields CDR1 MNHEY and CDR2 SMNVEV (reference sequence). J was trimmed by 0 bases and V by 3 bases; bases with no gene match: 5. The CDR3 has 15 residues. The CDR3 reads CASSFRDRTSYEQYF. The CDR3 nucleotides read TGTGCCAGCAGTTTCCGGGACAGAACCTCCTACGAGCAGTACTTC.

This clonotype was seen repeatedly, ten times or more. The genes are TRBV25-1 and TRBJ2-3, with D possibly TRBD2 on 6 matching bases. Trimming took off 5 bases at V and 3 bases at J, with 18 bases between the two ends. The germline gives CDR1 MGHDK, CDR2 SYGVNS. This CDR3 is 16 amino acids long. The CDR3 sequence is CASSPDWPGETDTQYF. The DNA of the CDR3 is TGTGCCAGCAGTCCCGATTGGCCGGGAGAAACAGATACGCAGTATTTT.

V is TRBV12-3 or TRBV12-4 and J is TRBJ2-3; the match to TRBD2 covers 7 bases. The V gene end was trimmed by 7 bases and the J gene end by 2 bases; junction bases not matched to a gene: 6. This CDR3 is 14 amino acids long. The DNA of the CDR3 is TGTGCCAGCACCGCGGGAGTCCTCACAGATACGCAGTATTTT. It codes for CASTAGVLTDTQYF.

Remarks on this clonotype: At one boundary the junction diverges from the germline segment, which might be a read error. The rearrangement joins TRBV4-1 to TRBJ2-7; 7 bases map to TRBD1. The CDR3 has 14 amino acids. Per germline, CDR1 MGHRA and CDR2 YSYEKL. In DNA, the CDR3 is TGCGCCAGCAGTCAAGACAGGGTGACCTACGAGCAGTACTTC. Protein product: CASSQDRVTYEQYF.

This rearrangement joins TRBV4-2 to TRBJ2-2, with D possibly being TRBD2 (5 bases). Trimming removed 1 base at V and 4 bases at J, with 13 bases between. Germline V gene lookup returns CDR1 LGHNA and CDR2 YNFKEQ. This CDR3 is built from 16 residues. The CDR3, as DNA: TGTGCCAGCAGCCAAGCTAATCCGAGCGGCACCGGGGAGCTGTTTTTT. It codes for CASSQANPSGTGELFF.

The V gene is TRBV4-1, the J gene TRBJ2-7; D is possibly TRBD2 (5 bases). Germline CDR1 and CDR2: MGHRA and YSYEKL. The CDR3 runs to 15 residues. V was cut by 0 bases and J by 4 bases, with 13 bases left in between. CDR3 coding DNA: TGCGCCAGCAGCCAAGAGCTAGCTGCTCATTACGAGCAGTACTTC. It encodes CASSQELAAHYEQYF.

V usage is TRBV5-1 and J usage is TRBJ2-7; D perhaps matches TRBD2 (6 bases). The CDR3 loop spans 17 amino acids. Germline CDR1 is SGHRS and CDR2 is YFSETQ. V was shortened by 0 bases and J by 3 bases, with 19 bases between the two germline ends. Written as DNA, the CDR3 is TGCGCCAGCAGCTTGGGAATACCGGGACTCCAAAGCTACGAGCAGTACTTC. Amino acids: CASSLGIPGLQSYEQYF.

This chain links TRBV9 with TRBJ2-3; TRBD2 is a possible D gene (6 bases). Looked up from germline, CDR1 is SGDLS and CDR2 is YYNGEE. The CDR3 loop spans 17 amino acids. V was cut by 3 bases and J by 0 bases, with 17 bases left in between. In DNA form, the CDR3 reads TGTGCCAGCAGCGCGCGGGGACGGCGAAGAAGCACAGATACGCAGTATTTT. This gives the protein CASSARGRRRSTDTQYF.

Remarks on this clonotype: A much bigger clone sits one base away, suggesting this may be a read error. The CDR3 region is CASTSPRDGGCEQYF. In nucleotides, the CDR3 is TGTGCCAGCACCTCCCCCCGGGACGGCGGCTGCGAGCAGTACTTC. The V and J genes are TRBV28 and TRBJ2-7; D may be TRBD1 or TRBD2 (5 bases each). The germline V and J ends were trimmed by 7 bases and 6 bases, with 22 bases remaining between them. Germline-derived CDR1 and CDR2 are MDHEN and SYDVKM. This CDR3 comprises 15 residues.

This sequence joins TRBV24-1 and TRBJ2-5, with D perhaps TRBD1 or TRBD2 (5 bases each). The ends were cut back, 5 bases at V and 5 bases at J, with 17 bases in the middle. The CDR3 totals 15 residues. The germline gives CDR1 KGHDR, CDR2 SFDVKD. CDR3 region: CATSAGRRIFETQYF. DNA of the CDR3: TGTGCCACCAGTGCGGGACGGAGGATTTTTGAGACCCAGTACTTC.

The rearrangement uses TRBV10-1 and TRBJ2-3; the D gene could be TRBD1 or TRBD2 (5 bases each). Trimming removed 4 bases at V and 14 bases at J, with 31 bases between. CDR1 and CDR2 from the germline V gene are WNHNN and SYGVQD (reference sequence). CDR3 length equals 17 residues. The CDR3 nucleotides are TGCGCCAGCAGTGTTTTCCCCCAGGGACCGGAGCACAGATACGCGTATTTT. Translation: CASSVFPQGPEHRYAYF.

The gene calls are TRBV5-4 and TRBJ2-5, with D perhaps assigned TRBD1 or TRBD2 (5 bases each). The CDR3 runs to 16 residues. The V end was cut by 4 bases, the J end by 5 bases, with 21 bases between. Germline assignment: CDR1 SGHNT and CDR2 YYREEE (reference sequence). Here the CDR3 reads CASSDNRDRGRETQYF. The CDR3 DNA follows: TGTGCCAGCAGCGATAACCGGGACCGCGGGCGGGAGACCCAGTACTTC.

The CDR3 reads CATSNGMTVGQPQHF. CDR3 bases: TGTGCCACCAGCAATGGGATGACGGTGGGTCAGCCCCAGCATTTT. The chain recombines TRBV15 with TRBJ1-5; D ambiguous. Germline assignment: CDR1 LNHNV and CDR2 YYDKDF (reference sequence). The CDR3 is 15 amino acids. Trimming took 4 bases from V and 6 from J, leaving 16 bases between them.

The rearrangement links TRBV6-5 to TRBJ1-2; a weak D match, TRBD1 (6 bases). Germline-derived CDR1 and CDR2 are MNHEY and SVGAGI. CDR3 size: 14 residues. Between the trimmed V and J ends, which lost 6 bases and 0 bases, there was a span of 11 bases. CDR3 sequence: CASSNTGPNYGYTF. For the CDR3, the DNA is TGTGCCAGCAGCAACACAGGGCCTAACTATGGCTACACCTTC.

The chain couples TRBV5-4 to TRBJ2-1; D unresolved. The V gene's germline CDR1 is SGHNT and CDR2 YYREEE (reference sequence). The CDR3 covers 14 residues. Trimming removed 2 bases from V and 8 bases from J, with 14 bases in between. CDR3 coding DNA: TGTGCCAGCAGCTTAGCTTTGCCCCGAGATGAGCAGTTCTTC. Amino acid sequence: CASSLALPRDEQFF.

The chain links TRBV3-1 to TRBJ2-1; 11 bases line up with TRBD2. Germline V gene data show CDR1 as LGHDT and CDR2 as YNNKEL (reference sequence). This CDR3 has 15 amino acids. With 4 bases clipped from V and 6 bases from J, the junction kept 5 bases outside the gene matches. The CDR3 DNA reads TGTGCCAGCAGCCGTACTAGCGGGAGTAGCAATGAGCAGTTCTTC. Protein product: CASSRTSGSSNEQFF.

This clonotype was counted only a few times. The rearrangement uses TRBV18 and TRBJ1-2; 9 bases agree with TRBD1. Trimming took 6 bases from V and 8 from J; bases not matched to a gene: 7. The CDR3 sequence is 13 residues long. Germline CDR1 reads KGHSH; CDR2 reads LQKENI. CDR3 sequence (DNA): TGTGCCAGCTCTCCCGGGACAGGGATGGGCTACACCTTC. This sequence encodes CASSPGTGMGYTF.

In nucleotides, the CDR3 is TGTGCCAGCAGCCGGGGAGGGCATGAGCAGTTCTTC. Protein: CASSRGGHEQFF. The chain couples TRBV11-2 to TRBJ2-1; 7 positions agree with TRBD2. Looked up from germline, CDR1 is SGHAT and CDR2 is FQNNGV. This CDR3 contains 12 residues. V dropped 5 bases and J dropped 8; count of bases not matched to a gene: 3.

This sequence joins TRBV6-5 and TRBJ2-7; D unresolved. Germline assignment: CDR1 MNHEY and CDR2 SVGAGI. CDR3 size: 13 residues. V gave up 6 bases and J gave up 3 bases, with 12 bases separating them. The CDR3 is CASRSIGLYEQYF. The CDR3 DNA follows: TGTGCCAGCAGATCTATAGGTCTCTACGAGCAGTACTTC.

The CDR3 region is CASSLRGGGPNEQYF. CDR3 nucleotides: TGTGCCAGCAGCTTAAGGGGAGGGGGCCCCAATGAGCAGTACTTC. This chain links TRBV7-3 with TRBJ2-5, with D tentatively TRBD1 or TRBD2 (7 bases each). The length of the CDR3 is 15 residues. Germline assignment: CDR1 SGHTA and CDR2 FQGTGA. Trimming cost V 1 base and J 11 bases, with 20 bases left between them.

This chain connects TRBV29-1 to TRBJ2-3; D remains unclear. V dropped 6 bases and J dropped 14 bases, with 18 bases sitting between them. Germline V lookup: CDR1 SQVTM, CDR2 ANQGSEA. The CDR3 covers 11 residues. CDR3 loop: CSVVLVRDAYF. The CDR3 DNA follows: TGCAGCGTAGTTCTGGTCAGAGACGCGTATTTT.

This clonotype was detected once. V gene TRBV20-1 combines with J gene TRBJ2-5; 8 positions agree with TRBD2. The J call is doubtful: the DNA matches TRBJ2-7 better. Germline V gene sequence: CDR1 DFQATT, CDR2 SNEGSKA (reference sequence). The CDR3 extends over 18 amino acids. The CDR3 DNA sequence: TGCAGTGCTAGGGCCTTGAGGAGCGGGAGTTCAATGGGCTACGAGCAGTACTTC. Amino acid sequence: CSARALRSGSSMGYEQYF.

Many counts were recorded for this clonotype. The chain uses TRBV12-3 or TRBV12-4 and TRBJ2-5; unclear D gene. Trimming removed 5 bases at V and 2 bases at J, with 6 bases between. The CDR3 totals 12 residues. CDR3 DNA sequence: TGTGCCAGCAGTCGGTCTCAAGAGACCCAGTACTTC. This codes for CASSRSQETQYF.

V is TRBV3-1 and J is TRBJ1-2, with no clear D. Germline CDR1 reads LGHDT; CDR2 reads YNNKEL (reference sequence). The CDR3 contains 14 residues. The V and J ends lost 0 bases and 7 bases respectively, with 12 bases between them. CDR3 sequence reads: CASSQEGFSGGYTF. The CDR3 coding sequence is TGTGCCAGCAGCCAAGAAGGATTCTCCGGTGGCTACACCTTC. Full variable domain (remainder filled in from reference TRBV3-1 and TRBJ1-2): DTAVSQTPKYLVTQMGNDKSIKCEQNLGHDTMYWYKQDSKKFLKIMFSYNNKELIINETVPNRFSPKSPDKAHLNLHINSLELGDSAVYFCASSQEGFSGGYTFGSGTRLTVV.

V is TRBV28 and J is TRBJ2-7; D possibly uses TRBD1 or TRBD2 (5 bases each). The CDR3 runs 14 residues. V was clipped by 6 bases and J by 6 bases, with 18 bases between them. CDR1 is MDHEN and CDR2 is SYDVKM in the germline V gene. CDR3 in amino acids: CASSRPGTPFEQYF. In nucleotides, the CDR3 is TGTGCCAGCAGCAGACCCGGGACCCCGTTCGAGCAGTACTTC.

The gene calls are TRBV20-1 and TRBJ2-7; 8 bases are shared with TRBD1. The CDR3 runs 13 residues. The J segment lost 3 bases and the V segment lost 4 bases, leaving 5 bases of the junction unmatched. Germline V lookup: CDR1 DFQATT, CDR2 SNEGSKA (reference sequence). CDR3 region: CSATGQDSYEQYF. CDR3 sequence (DNA): TGCAGTGCTACGGGACAGGACAGCTACGAGCAGTACTTC.

This chain uses TRBV7-2 with TRBJ1-4; D call uncertain. CDR1 and CDR2 (germline): SGHTA, FQGNSA. V was shortened by 5 bases and J by 7 bases, with 14 bases between the two germline ends. This CDR3 is built from 14 residues. The CDR3 loop reads CASSLRRVGEKLFF. Here the CDR3 DNA reads TGTGCCAGCAGCCTCAGGCGGGTTGGTGAAAAACTGTTTTTT.

The sample holds a few counts of this clonotype. DNA of the CDR3: TGTGCCAGCAGTTTCTTAACTAGCGGCAACGAGCAGTACTTC. Translating it yields CASSFLTSGNEQYF. The chain has TRBV27 and TRBJ2-5, with 8 bases fitting TRBD2. TRBJ2-7 matches the DNA end more closely, so the J call is doubtful. The CDR3 has 14 residues. CDR1 is MNHEY and CDR2 is SMNVEV in the germline V gene (reference sequence).